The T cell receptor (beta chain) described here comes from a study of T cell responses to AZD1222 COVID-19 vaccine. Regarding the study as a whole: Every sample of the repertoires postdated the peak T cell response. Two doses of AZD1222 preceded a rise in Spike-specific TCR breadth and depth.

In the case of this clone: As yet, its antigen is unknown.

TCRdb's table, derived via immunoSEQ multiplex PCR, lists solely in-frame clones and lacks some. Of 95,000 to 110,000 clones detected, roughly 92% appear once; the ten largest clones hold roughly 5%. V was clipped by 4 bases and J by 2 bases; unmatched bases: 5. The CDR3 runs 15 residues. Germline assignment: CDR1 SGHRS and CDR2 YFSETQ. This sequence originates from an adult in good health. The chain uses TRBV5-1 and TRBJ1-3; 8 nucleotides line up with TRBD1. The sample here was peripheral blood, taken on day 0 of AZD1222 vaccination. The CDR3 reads CASSLDRVAGNTIYF. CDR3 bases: TGCGCCAGCAGCCTGGACAGGGTAGCTGGAAACACCATATATTTT.